One sample yielded the 10 T cell receptor beta chains listed below, sequenced in a study of beta chain features in type 1 diabetes. Their cognate antigens are unknown. Reverse transcription of all isolated RNA meant that expressed TCRB transcripts were sequenced. TCRdb keeps only in-frame clones here, not all; method: immunoSEQ multiplex PCR. This sample carries about 650,000 clones, 9.5% to 15% of them seen once, and the ten largest clones take roughly 0.11%. Study outcomes and limitations: In all four CD4+ subsets, TCRB CDR3 length was significantly, moderately reduced in type 1 diabetes.

Sequenced input: naive CD4+ T cells from blood. The source is a man aged 25 to 40 with type 1 diabetes.

There are a few counts of this clone. The chain joins TRBV4-2 to TRBJ2-7, with D perhaps matching TRBD1 (6 bases). Germline CDR1 reads LGHNA; CDR2 reads YNFKEQ. The CDR3 sequence is 14 residues long. The V end lost 4 bases, the J end lost 0 bases, and 10 bases lay between the germline ends. The CDR3 is CASSLGQNSYEQYF. The DNA of the CDR3 is TGTGCCAGCAGCCTAGGACAGAACTCCTACGAGCAGTACTTC.

This rearrangement joins TRBV7-8 to TRBJ1-6, with D maybe TRBD1 (6 bases). Germline CDR1 is SGHVS and CDR2 is FQNEAQ. V was clipped by 0 bases and J by 9 bases, with 15 bases between them. The CDR3 sequence is 16 residues long. DNA for the CDR3: TGTGCCAGCAGCTTAGCGCACCCGGGGGCAGGTTCACCCCTCCACTTT. It translates to CASSLAHPGAGSPLHF.

The table lists this clone with a few counts. The genes are TRBV5-1 and TRBJ2-7, with D possibly TRBD1 on 5 matching bases. The length of the CDR3 is 13 residues. Between the trimmed V and J ends, which lost 3 bases and 5 bases, there was a span of 12 bases. Germline CDR1 reads SGHRS; CDR2 reads YFSETQ. The CDR3 sequence is CASSSTDRNEQYF. The CDR3 nucleotides read TGCGCCAGCAGCTCCACCGACAGAAACGAGCAGTACTTC.

The J gene is TRBJ2-7, the V gene TRBV28; the match to TRBD1 covers 11 bases. The germline V gene encodes CDR1 MDHEN and CDR2 SYDVKM. Trimming took 8 bases from V and 5 from J; bases not matched to a gene: 11. The CDR3 has 15 residues. The CDR3 DNA follows: TGTGCCAGCCCTCCCCCCGGACAGGGGGCCCACGAGCAGTACTTC. Translation gives CASPPPGQGAHEQYF.

The chain has TRBV30 and TRBJ2-5; D is undetermined. The V end lost 5 bases, the J end lost 1 base, and 8 bases lay between the germline ends. There are 12 residues in the CDR3. Germline CDR1 GTSNPN, CDR2 SVGIG (reference sequence). The CDR3 nucleotides are TGTGCCTGGGGAAGGCGCCAAGAGACCCAGTACTTC. It specifies CAWGRRQETQYF.

This clone was counted only a few times. This chain connects TRBV27 to TRBJ1-1; D is ambiguous. Germline CDR1 MNHEY, CDR2 SMNVEV (reference sequence). This CDR3 has 15 residues. With 3 bases removed from V and 5 bases from J, the gap between germline ends came to 16 bases. The CDR3 DNA reads as TGTGCCAGCAGTTTGAACGGACCCAGTGGGACTGAAGCTTTCTTT. It codes for CASSLNGPSGTEAFF.

The V and J genes are TRBV11-1 and TRBJ2-7, with D maybe TRBD1 (6 bases). CDR3 length equals 14 residues. V lost 5 bases and J lost 2, with 13 bases in between. Germline V gene sequence: CDR1 SGHAT, CDR2 FQDESV (reference sequence). The CDR3 nucleotides read TGTGCCAGCAGCCTTCAACAGGGACCCTACGAGCAGTACTTC. This sequence encodes CASSLQQGPYEQYF.

The chain links TRBV28 to TRBJ1-5, with D unresolved. The CDR3 has 14 amino acids. Trimming left V 3 bases short and J 0 bases short, with 6 bases between. The germline gives CDR1 MDHEN, CDR2 SYDVKM. CDR3 protein: CASSLAGSNQPQHF. CDR3 sequence (DNA): TGTGCCAGCAGTTTGGCAGGTAGCAATCAGCCCCAGCATTTT.

V and J are TRBV18 and TRBJ2-5; 10 bases fit TRBD2. Looked up from germline, CDR1 is KGHSH and CDR2 is LQKENI. The CDR3 is made up of 17 amino acids. Trimming at V came to 3 bases and at J to 3 bases, leaving 10 bases not matched to a gene. DNA for the CDR3: TGTGCCAGCTCACCCCGGCCAGAGCGGGGGGGGAAAGAGACCCAGTACTTC. Translating gives CASSPRPERGGKETQYF.

J is TRBJ1-2 and V is TRBV7-2, with D perhaps TRBD1 (5 bases). The CDR3 runs 14 residues. Germline CDR1 reads SGHTA; CDR2 reads FQGNSA. V dropped 2 bases and J dropped 4 bases, with 11 bases sitting between them. CDR3: CASSLSGARYGYTF. CDR3 DNA: TGTGCCAGCAGCTTATCCGGGGCCCGCTATGGCTACACCTTC.